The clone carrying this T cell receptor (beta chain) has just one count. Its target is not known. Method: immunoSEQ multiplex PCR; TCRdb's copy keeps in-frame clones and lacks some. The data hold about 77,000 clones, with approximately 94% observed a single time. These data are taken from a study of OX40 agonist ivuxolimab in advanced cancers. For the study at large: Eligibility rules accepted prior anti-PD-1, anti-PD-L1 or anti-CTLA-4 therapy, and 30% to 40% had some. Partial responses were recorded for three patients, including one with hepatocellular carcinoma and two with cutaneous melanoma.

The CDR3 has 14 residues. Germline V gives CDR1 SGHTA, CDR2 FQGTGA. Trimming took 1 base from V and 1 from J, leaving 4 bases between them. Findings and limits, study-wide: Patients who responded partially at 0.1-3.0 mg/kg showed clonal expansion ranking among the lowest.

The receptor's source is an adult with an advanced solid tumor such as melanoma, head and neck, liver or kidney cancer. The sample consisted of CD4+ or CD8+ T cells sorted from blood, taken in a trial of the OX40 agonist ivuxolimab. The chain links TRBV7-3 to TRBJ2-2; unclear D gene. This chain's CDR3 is CASSLIRNTGELFF. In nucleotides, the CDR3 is TGTGCCAGCAGCTTAATACGGAACACCGGGGAGCTGTTTTTT.